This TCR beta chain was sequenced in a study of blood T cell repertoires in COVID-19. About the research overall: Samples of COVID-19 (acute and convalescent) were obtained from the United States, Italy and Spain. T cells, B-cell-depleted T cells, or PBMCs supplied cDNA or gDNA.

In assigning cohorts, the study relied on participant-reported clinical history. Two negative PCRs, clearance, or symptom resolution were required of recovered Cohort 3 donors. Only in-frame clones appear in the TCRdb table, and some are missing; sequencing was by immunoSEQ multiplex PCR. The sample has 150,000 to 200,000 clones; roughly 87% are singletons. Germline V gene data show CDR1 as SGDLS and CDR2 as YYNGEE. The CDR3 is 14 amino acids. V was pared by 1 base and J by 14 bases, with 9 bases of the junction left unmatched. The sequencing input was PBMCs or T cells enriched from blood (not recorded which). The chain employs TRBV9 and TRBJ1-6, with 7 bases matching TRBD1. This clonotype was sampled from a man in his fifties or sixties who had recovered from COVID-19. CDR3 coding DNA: TGTGCCAGCAGCGTAAGACAGGGAGCGGAATCCCTCCACTTT. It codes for CASSVRQGAESLHF.